This T cell receptor (beta chain) was found in a study of blood T cell repertoires in COVID-19 (dated by TCRdb to about 2020). Describing the broader study: Samples from collaborators originated in the United States, Italy and Spain and spanned both the acute and convalescent phases of COVID-19. A de-identified subject ID, COVID-19 status, age in years and sex were almost always included in the sample metadata. The prospective study material was composed of cDNA or gDNA derived from T cells, B-cell-depleted T cells, or PBMCs. Samples came from the ongoing ImmuneRACE study (first 160 participants) plus 1,254 subjects from 6 global collaborators. Where available, HLA class I and class II types were obtained from metadata supplied by the sample provider rather than from assay-based typing. Subjects who had been exposed to COVID-19, were actively infected with it, or had recovered from it provided the deeply sampled blood TCRbeta repertoires that made up the dataset. A freely available public database, intended as a resource for researchers studying the immune response to SARS-CoV-2, is where the repertoires were released. Points the paper makes about the study in general: The amount of clinical and demographic metadata varied by source and participant and was provided uncurated.

Cut back by 0 bases and 7 bases, the V and J ends lie 19 bases apart. Its CDR3 holds 16 amino acids, cysteine through phenylalanine. The read is trimmed to its CDR3 DNA, 48 bases read in frame from base 1. Sequences LGHNA (CDR1) and YSLEER (CDR2) are obtained from the germline V gene. In regard to this clone: What antigen it recognizes has not been identified. There are no base qualities to consult, and no much larger clone falls within one base.

The collaborating institutions used their own protocols to collect whole blood in K2EDTA tubes. For TCRbeta analysis, collaborators shipped samples as frozen whole blood, isolated PBMCs, or DNA extracted from either of those sample types. TCRbeta CDR3 regions were amplified from genomic DNA using the immunoSEQ Assay, a bias-controlled multiplex PCR. As for the original processing: Within the assay, amplification of reference gene primers was used to estimate how many nucleated cells each sample contained. To quantify the absolute abundance of each unique TCRbeta CDR3 rearrangement, sequence reads were collapsed and filtered. For each sample, productive Simpson clonality was calculated as the square root of Simpson's diversity index across productive rearrangements. TCRdb holds this immuneACCESS table with in-frame rearrangements only. Some clones are missing; in checked studies, unresolved V genes explain under half, and the rest has no known cause. V, J and clone size were drawn from that table, and D and trimming were deduced from the DNA. For this sample there are about 200,000 clones; 80% to 90% appear just once. Approximately 11% of the sample comes from the top ten.

The TCR originated in a human donor with active or convalescent COVID-19. The donor label of this sample is uncertain. Recombination linked TRBV4-3 to TRBJ2-7, and TRBD2 may be the D gene, going by 6 matching bases. Sequenced sample: peripheral blood. Read as DNA, the sequence is TGCGCCAGCAGCCAAGATTTGCACACCATACGGGAGGAGCAGTACTTC. This sequence encodes CASSQDLHTIREEQYF.